This T cell receptor beta chain originates from a study of T cell responses to AZD1222 COVID-19 vaccine. Germline values: CDR1 SGHNT, CDR2 YYREEE (reference sequence). Trimming pared 4 bases from V and 7 bases from J, leaving 12 bases between. The CDR3 extends over 13 amino acids. Profiled with immunoSEQ multiplex PCR; TCRdb holds only in-frame clones, not every one. This sample has roughly 120,000 clones, with roughly 92% found just once. This TCR came from an adult who received the AZD1222 COVID-19 vaccine. The J gene is TRBJ2-1, the V gene TRBV5-4, with a tentative D call TRBD2 (5 bases). Sequenced material: peripheral blood, taken 28 days after the second AZD1222 dose. CDR3 residues: CASSGLAGNEQFF. The CDR3 region has the DNA TGTGCCAGCAGCGGGCTAGCTGGGAATGAGCAGTTCTTC.